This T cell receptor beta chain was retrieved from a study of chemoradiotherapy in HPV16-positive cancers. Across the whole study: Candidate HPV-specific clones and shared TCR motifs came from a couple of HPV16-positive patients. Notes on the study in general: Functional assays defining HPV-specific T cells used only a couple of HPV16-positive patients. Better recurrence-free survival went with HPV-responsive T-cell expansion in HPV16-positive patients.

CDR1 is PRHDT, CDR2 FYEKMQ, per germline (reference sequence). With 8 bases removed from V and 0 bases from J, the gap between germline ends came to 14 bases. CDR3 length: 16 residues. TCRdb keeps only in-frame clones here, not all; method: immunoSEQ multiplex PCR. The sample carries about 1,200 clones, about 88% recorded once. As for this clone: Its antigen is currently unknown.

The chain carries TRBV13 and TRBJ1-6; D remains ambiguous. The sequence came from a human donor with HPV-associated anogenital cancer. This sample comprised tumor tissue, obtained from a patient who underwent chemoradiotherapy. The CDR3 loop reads CASGLSYNSYNSPLHF. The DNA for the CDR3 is TGTGCCAGCGGACTCAGTTACAACTCCTATAATTCACCCCTCCACTTT.